The 7 T cell receptor beta chains below come from one sample, sequenced in a study of T-cell memory formation after mild COVID-19. TCRdb reprocessed the 5' RACE reads with MiXCR, giving one entry per CDR3 protein. Of approximately 230,000 distinct CDR3 sequences listed, roughly 15% are singletons. Source material: PBMCs or a T cell subset sorted from them (not recorded which). These receptors all stem from a man aged 18 to 30 who had mild COVID-19 (a few samples of this study predate the infection). Cell type and time point are not known.

The J gene is TRBJ2-5, the V gene TRBV7-3; 8 bases line up with TRBD2. CDR3 length: 13 residues. V was clipped by 5 bases and J by 5 bases; unmatched bases: 4. In germline, CDR1 is SGHTA, CDR2 FQGTGA. The DNA for the CDR3 is TGTGCCAGCAGCCCTATAGCGGGGGAGACCCAGTACTTC. Its protein product is CASSPIAGETQYF.

This clonotype was seen more than once but under ten times. The chain joins TRBV7-8 to TRBJ2-1; maybe TRBD2 (5 bases). Trimming removed 2 bases from V and 3 bases from J, with 5 bases in between. This CDR3 spans 13 amino acids. Germline values: CDR1 SGHVS, CDR2 FQNEAQ. DNA of the CDR3: TGTGCCAGCAGCTTAAGCGGCTACAATGAGCAGTTCTTC. Protein sequence: CASSLSGYNEQFF.

This clonotype was observed a handful of times. V and J are TRBV7-2 and TRBJ1-2, with D hard to call. V lost 3 bases, J lost 8 bases, and 13 bases lay in between. The germline V gene has CDR1 SGHTA and CDR2 FQGNSA. CDR3 length equals 13 residues. CDR3 protein: CASSFPGWRGYTF. The CDR3 bases are TGTGCCAGCAGCTTCCCGGGGTGGAGGGGCTACACCTTC.

The V gene is TRBV4-1, the J gene TRBJ2-7; TRBD1 agrees at 10 bases. The CDR3 consists of 14 residues. Germline V gives CDR1 MGHRA, CDR2 YSYEKL. V dropped 4 bases and J dropped 7; count of bases not matched to a gene: 7. The CDR3 region is CASSRGTGVGEQYV. Here the CDR3 DNA reads TGCGCCAGCAGCCGTGGGACAGGGGTGGGTGAGCAGTACGTC.

This clonotype was observed a handful of times. The gene calls are TRBV9 and TRBJ1-3; 8 nucleotides line up with TRBD1. Germline assignment: CDR1 SGDLS and CDR2 YYNGEE. V lost 1 base to trimming and J lost 4 bases; unmatched junction nucleotides: 10. The CDR3 sequence is 17 residues long. CDR3 coding DNA: TGTGCCAGCAGCGTATACCAGGGGGCGACTCCAGGAAACACCATATATTTT. It yields the protein CASSVYQGATPGNTIYF.

The chain employs TRBV5-1 and TRBJ2-3; 7 bases line up with TRBD2. CDR1 and CDR2 from the germline V gene are SGHRS and YFSETQ. V lost 6 bases to trimming and J lost 2 bases; unmatched junction nucleotides: 12. The CDR3 extends over 16 amino acids. CDR3 protein: CASTRGSGLVTDTQYF. For the CDR3, the DNA is TGCGCCAGCACCCGAGGTAGCGGGTTAGTCACAGATACGCAGTATTTT.

This clonotype was seen a few times. The rearrangement joins TRBV6-7 to TRBJ1-1; D unclear. TRBV6-7 qualifies as an ORF whose function is uncertain. The CDR3 totals 15 residues. Trimming removed 0 bases at V and 3 bases at J, with 11 bases between. The DNA of the CDR3 is TGTGCCAGCAGTTACTCTGGTGGAGGGTACACTGAAGCTTTCTTT. Translating gives CASSYSGGGYTEAFF.